What follows describes a single T cell receptor beta chain. This clone was seen only once. No cognate antigen has been identified for it. Base quality data are lacking; no much larger clone is found one base away. The source of the sample is a study of cytomegalovirus exposure and HLA in healthy donors (TCRdb year 2017). Regarding the research as a whole: According to an earlier analysis of 587 of the donors, 200 million or so T cells yielded 95 million to 140 million unique TCR beta sequences and less than 300 Gb of sequence data. An early release covering about 600 HLA-typed donors comprised 250 to 350 gigabases of sequencing data and tens of millions of unique TCR sequences. Among the roughly 400 genotyped donors, 75% to 90% belonged to the genetic ancestry cluster associated with self-reported Caucasian donors. The study aimed to test whether signatures of past pathogen exposure could be identified by cataloging public T cell receptors. The study profiled the T cell repertoires of about 720 subjects by immunosequencing and related them to cytomegalovirus serostatus. Along with the roughly 710-subject first cohort, a separate validation cohort of over 90 different subjects was used. To predict cytomegalovirus infection status, the study brought together high-throughput TCR immunosequencing, statistical association of individual TCRs with disease status, and machine learning. A later analysis re-analyzed previously published TCR beta repertoires from 666 donors and added high-resolution HLA genotyping to study TCR occurrence patterns. The later analysis used no new phenotypic data to find candidate immune exposures, relying instead on TCR beta sequences and their occurrence across donors. To decide whether each TCR beta V gene segment behaved as functional or pseudogenic, an earlier analysis of some 540 of the donors relied on high-throughput TCR beta sequencing. Donor age, sex, ethnicity and CMV serostatus were compiled alongside the repertoire data. In a later genetic analysis, genome-wide SNP genotypes for about 65% of the roughly 700 donors were used, and that subset was treated as a discovery cohort. All discovery cohort repertoires had been generated using a single sequencing platform. Class I and class II HLA loci were covered by the typing at four-digit resolution. The number of typed donors differed by locus: about 620-640 for A, B, C, DRB1 and DQB1; approximately 520 for DQA1; approximately 610 for DPA1; and some 430 for DPB1. Several DR-DQ haplotypes were treated as single units for association and clustering because of strong linkage in the cohort. Among a few hundred genotyped donors of the cohort, an average of 235,054 unique TCR beta nucleotide sequences were sequenced per donor, roughly a sixth of them non-productive.

The cohort was made up of roughly 670 healthy bone marrow donors. Cohort members were all nominally healthy when sampled, although unrecorded immune exposures were likely present. The donor was CMV seropositive and was included in the group of 250 to 350 seropositive cohort members. A peripheral blood sample was provided by each donor, and peripheral blood mononuclear cells were used for TCR beta sequencing. The Qiagen DNeasy Blood Extraction Kit was used to extract genomic DNA from the blood cell samples. The library was prepared using the immunoSEQ multiplex PCR assay. For the multiplex PCR, a mixture combining 60 forward primers for TCR Vbeta segments and 13 reverse primers for TCR Jbeta segments was used. A multiplex PCR assay on genomic DNA amplified the CDR3 region of rearranged TCR beta genes. Amplified TCR beta libraries were sequenced as 87-base-pair reads on the Illumina HiSeq System. Per the authors' processing: A later analysis counted some 74 million unique TCR beta chains across the 640 or so repertoires, and 9.5 million to 11 million of these chains were shared by at least two donors. To remove PCR and sequencing errors, raw reads were error-corrected and collapsed into unique sequences using a nearest-neighbor algorithm that merged closely related sequences. CDR3 sequences were aligned to IMGT reference sequences to assign V, D and J gene segments. Each retained sequence needed at least a six-nucleotide match to both a V gene segment and a J gene segment. A rearrangement was called productive if the CDR3 had no stop codons and remained in frame with V and J, and every other rearrangement was called non-productive. CDR3 was defined according to IMGT convention as the region running from the second conserved V-encoded cysteine to the conserved J-encoded phenylalanine. The earlier analysis of about 620 of the donors excluded sequences that lacked an unambiguous match to a single V gene segment. In an earlier analysis of some 590 of the donors, a V segment was called functional when productive rearrangements were above 56.7%, and segregating when the standard deviation between donors exceeded 5%. A statistical classification framework was developed to diagnose cytomegalovirus status using the catalog of TCR beta chain sequences. In a later analysis, TCR nucleotide sequences were compared against IMGT/GENE-DB human TR gene sequences so that V and J genes could be assigned. The TCRdist pipeline was used in a later analysis to assign CDR3 sequences and most-parsimonious VDJ recombination scenarios. In a later analysis, each TCR beta chain was defined by its CDR3 amino acid sequence together with its V-gene family, and reads without a unique V-gene family were excluded. A later analysis removed 500 to 650 highly shared, low-generation-probability nucleotide sequences to deal with suspected cross-contamination and a sequencing artifact. In a later analysis, a clonal expansion index for each public chain was calculated from normalized within-repertoire ranks of inferred template counts. A later analysis computed generation probabilities with a VDJ recombination model fitted to out-of-frame rearrangements, and checked the results against IGoR. Hypergeometric tests were used in a later analysis to score TCR-TCR, TCR-HLA and TCR-CMV co-occurrence, with a repertoire-size bias correction applied to the TCR pairs. A later analysis estimated false discovery rates by permuting HLA or CMV assignments 20 times. In a later analysis, co-occurring TCRs were grouped using DBSCAN, with TCRdist sequence similarity added in when clustering inside HLA-allele-positive subsets. Repertoires with fewer than 30,000 or more than 120,000 public chains, plus five repertoires with anomalous nucleotide sharing, were excluded from co-occurrence clustering. Imported from immuneACCESS, the table was reduced by TCRdb to in-frame sequences with V and J called. These copies leave out some clones; in studies compared against another copy, an unresolved V gene accounts for under half, and the cause of the remainder is not known. D and trimming were read from the DNA, whereas the V and J calls and clone size are those reported in that table. This sample is represented by about 160,000 clones; roughly 72% of them were singletons. Together, the top ten hold approximately 7.1% of the sample.

CDR1 and CDR2, per the germline V gene, are SQVTM and ANQGSEA. The CDR3 starts with the cysteine, ends with the phenylalanine, and has 13 residues. Here the CDR3 DNA is all that survives: 39 bases in frame from base 1. V and J are truncated by 3 bases and 6 bases respectively, leaving an intervening sequence of 14 bases. Results the study describes overall, beyond this receptor: Strong co-occurrence of HLA alleles, especially DR and DQ, made assigning TCR associations to individual alleles difficult. Because HLA typing was missing for some donors at each locus, association tests included only the typed subset. The cohort was sequenced for TCR beta chains only, and without alpha or paired-chain data the features that could be detected were limited. The earlier analysis of fewer than 750 of the donors excluded over 15 rarely observed V segments, including chromosome 9 orphons, because counts were too low. The study listed 150 to 200 TCR beta chains as associated with cytomegalovirus. Cytomegalovirus status was reported to be diagnosed by the classifier with high specificity and sensitivity in both the original and validation cohorts. The sequencing pipeline was judged likely to have produced a cluster of highly shared sequence variants as a technical artifact. Three of the identified cytomegalovirus-associated TCR beta chains were confirmed in vitro to be specific for cytomegalovirus antigens. Some IMGT-functional V segments, including TRBV6-2 and TRBV6-3, could not be distinguished by the 87-base-pair reads and were therefore excluded. Most TCR sequences were observed very rarely across donors, whereas some public TCRs were present in many individuals. It was suggested by the authors that the approach could potentially be generalized to other disease states and immunological phenotypes. In an earlier analysis of several hundred of the donors, most TCR beta V segments were observed in productive rearrangements about 90% or about 30% of the time, broadly matching IMGT annotations. A later analysis found that most CMV-associated TCR beta chains appeared HLA-restricted, with HLA associations seemingly driven largely by CMV exposure. The presence/absence analyses assumed that sequencing depth was roughly uniform across donors, and that assumption may not be true. A later analysis reported that several top co-occurrence clusters appeared linked to parvovirus B19, influenza, CMV and Epstein-Barr virus. Compared with the approximately 700-donor mean, donors in an Asian-associated ancestry cluster had fewer N-insertions in productive TCRs, according to a later genetic analysis. For the cohort, immune exposure information was limited to CMV serostatus. Linkage disequilibrium might explain the correlated functional status among segregating V segments, but an unknown experimental factor could not be ruled out. A later genetic analysis associated a missense DCLRE1C variant with V-gene and J-gene trimming of TCR beta chains, and an independent cohort replicated the association. A further reported finding was that TCR beta sequences accurately predicted the HLA-A and HLA-B alleles for most subjects in the first cohort. In a later analysis, HLA-associated TCR beta chains were found to be more clonally expanded and to have lower generation probabilities than equally common non-associated chains. At a false discovery rate of 0.05, a later analysis linked under 20,000 TCR beta sequences to specific HLA alleles. A later analysis found that TCR association rates varied across HLA loci, with DRB1 alleles showing the most associated TCRs and HLA-C alleles the fewest.

The chain links TRBV29-1 with TRBJ1-2; possibly the D gene is TRBD1, per 6 matching bases. The TCR was taken from a middle-aged man in good health and CMV-seropositive. Sequencing was carried out using PBMCs. The encoded CDR3 is CSVDFQGFNGYTF. The nucleotides read TGCAGCGTTGATTTTCAGGGGTTTAATGGCTACACCTTC.